This is a list of T cell receptor beta chains from one sample in a study of blood T cell repertoires in COVID-19. Using immunoSEQ multiplex PCR, the repertoire was profiled, and TCRdb retains in-frame clones only, with some absent. The sample records some 170,000 clones, more than 80% being singletons. Material: peripheral blood. Source of these receptors: a woman aged 40 to 55 with COVID-19, enrolled during active disease. CDR3s include the opening cysteine and the closing phenylalanine or tryptophan. A D gene is named only where the DNA matches it firmly. Clone size, where shown, is once, few, many, or a class for clones that have expanded.

>TRBV9|.|TRBJ1-5|.
TGTGCCAGCAGCGTAGAAGGGGCTAGCAATCAGCCCCAGCATTTT
CASSVEGASNQPQHF
>TRBV3-1/TRBV3-2|TRBD2|TRBJ2-3|.
TGTGCCAGCAGCCAACCGAAGACACCTAGCGGAAGCACAGATACGCAGTATTTT
CASSQPKTPSGSTDTQYF
>TRBV19|TRBD2|TRBJ2-5|.
TGTGCCAGTAGTACCCTGACTAGCGGGGGGCCAGGGGAGACCCAGTACTTC
CASSTLTSGGPGETQYF
>TRBV10-1|TRBD2|TRBJ2-3|.
TGCGCCAGCAGTGAGGTGTTAGCGGGAGGAGATACGCAGTATTTT
CASSEVLAGGDTQYF
>TRBV30|TRBD2|TRBJ2-5|.
TGTGCCTGGAGTTTCCAGGCTAGCGGGGGCCGTGGGACCCAGTACTTC
CAWSFQASGGRGTQYF
>TRBV29-1|.|TRBJ2-5|.
TGCAGCGTTAATCCGGGGCAAGAGACCCAGTACTTC
CSVNPGQETQYF
>TRBV28|.|TRBJ1-5|.
TGTGCCAGCAGCCCCTTCGGTAGCAATCAGCCCCAGCATTTT
CASSPFGSNQPQHF
>TRBV28|.|TRBJ1-1|.
TGTGCCAGCAGTTTGGCCAGGTTGTCTGAAGCTTTCTTT
CASSLARLSEAFF
>TRBV7-9|.|TRBJ2-3|once
TGTGCCAGCAGCTCCGGGGGCACAGATACGCAGTATTTT
CASSSGGTDTQYF
>TRBV1|.|TRBJ2-1|few
TGCACCAGCAGCGCGAGCGGGTGGGCCCACAATGAGCAGTTCTTC
CTSSASGWAHNEQFF
>TRBV6-5|.|TRBJ2-3|.
TGTGCCAGCAGTCAAACTTACGCAGATACGCAGTATTTT
CASSQTYADTQYF
>TRBV28|.|TRBJ1-1|.
TGTGCCAGCAGTTTAGGTGGCCTGCCAGAAGCTTTCTTT
CASSLGGLPEAFF
>TRBV9|.|TRBJ1-2|once
TGTGCCAGCAGCGGATCGACAGTCCACTATGGCTACACCTTC
CASSGSTVHYGYTF
>TRBV11-2|.|TRBJ1-1|once
TGTGCCAGCAGCCACCGGGGTGAAGCTTTCTTT
CASSHRGEAFF
>TRBV10-3|.|TRBJ2-1|.
TGTGCCATCAGTGAAATGGCAGGGCGAGGCAATGAGCAGTTCTTC
CAISEMAGRGNEQFF
>TRBV27|.|TRBJ1-3|.
TGTGCCAGCAGTGGGCCGTACTCTGGAAACACCATATATTTT
CASSGPYSGNTIYF
>TRBV28|.|TRBJ1-6|few
TGTGCCAGCAGCGTTAATTCACCCCTCCACTTT
CASSVNSPLHF
>TRBV19|.|TRBJ2-1|.
TGTGCCAGTAGTGGGGGCGGGAGTATAAATGAGCAGTTCTTC
CASSGGGSINEQFF
>TRBV7-7|TRBD1|TRBJ2-5|.
TGTGCTAGCAGCCCTCCGGGACAGGGGGCTTGTCAAGAGACCCAGTACTTC
CASSPPGQGACQETQYF
>TRBV27|.|TRBJ2-1|once
TGTGCCAGCAGCTCATCGGGAAGTAACAATGAGCAGTTCTTC
CASSSSGSNNEQFF
>TRBV18|TRBD1|TRBJ2-1|.
TGTGCCAGCTCACCGACAGGGGGGTCCAATGAGCAGTTCTTC
CASSPTGGSNEQFF
>TRBV27|.|TRBJ1-1|.
TGTGCCAGCAGTTTAGTTTGGGGGGGATTCACTGAAGCTTTCTTT
CASSLVWGGFTEAFF
>TRBV2|.|TRBJ1-2|.
TGTGCCAGCAGTGATAGATCGGGGGACTATGGCTACACCTTC
CASSDRSGDYGYTF
>TRBV19|TRBD2|TRBJ2-1|.
TGTGCCAGTAGCGAAACCGGGACTAGCGTCTACAATGAGCAGTTCTTC
CASSETGTSVYNEQFF
>TRBV11-2|TRBD1|TRBJ1-2|.
TGTGCCAGCAGCACCTTTGGACAGGGCGGTCTTAACTATGGCTACACCTTC
CASSTFGQGGLNYGYTF
>TRBV4-1|.|TRBJ2-1|.
TGCGCCAGCAGCCAAGGTCCTGGGGCGGAGTCCTACAATGAGCAGTTCTTC
CASSQGPGAESYNEQFF
>TRBV6-1|.|TRBJ1-1|.
TGTGCCAGCAGACCATCCACAGGGAACACTGAAGCTTTCTTT
CASRPSTGNTEAFF
>TRBV3-1/TRBV3-2|.|TRBJ1-2|.
TGTGCCAGCAGCCCTGGGAGCGGGGGGGGCTATGGCTACACCTTC
CASSPGSGGGYGYTF